The rows below give T cell receptor beta chains drawn from one sample of a study of blood T cell repertoires in COVID-19. Assay: immunoSEQ multiplex PCR; the TCRdb copy retains only in-frame clones and omits some. Of roughly 360,000 clones listed, over 75% are singletons. Sequencing used PBMCs or T cells enriched from blood (not recorded which). These receptors were obtained from a woman aged 25-40 years with acute COVID-19. The CDR3 runs from the conserved cysteine through the conserved F or W. D genes are given only for firm matches.

V: TRBV7-3
D: TRBD1
J: TRBJ2-1
CDR3: CASSGGTGHEQFF
DNA: TGTGCCAGCAGCGGCGGGACAGGTCATGAGCAGTTCTTC

V: TRBV3-1/TRBV3-2
D: TRBD1
J: TRBJ2-7
CDR3: CASSRFVGTGGAYEQYF
DNA: TGTGCCAGCAGCCGATTTGTGGGGACAGGTGGAGCGTACGAGCAGTACTTC

V: TRBV6-5
D: TRBD1
J: TRBJ1-3
CDR3: CASSPGGTGNTIYF
DNA: TGTGCCAGCAGCCCAGGGGGTACTGGAAACACCATATATTTT

V: TRBV6-5
D: -
J: TRBJ2-3
CDR3: CASRTTNTDTQYF
DNA: TGTGCCAGCAGGACGACTAACACAGATACGCAGTATTTT

V: TRBV19
D: TRBD2
J: TRBJ2-1
CDR3: CASSMSASGVDEQFF
DNA: TGTGCCAGTAGTATGTCGGCTAGCGGGGTGGATGAGCAGTTCTTC

V: TRBV29-1
D: -
J: TRBJ1-3
CDR3: CSALTGSTGNTIYF
DNA: TGCAGCGCCCTTACAGGTTCTACTGGAAACACCATATATTTT

V: TRBV19
D: -
J: TRBJ1-4
CDR3: CASSIPGGRTNEKLFF
DNA: TGTGCCAGTAGTATCCCCGGGGGGAGAACTAATGAAAAACTGTTTTTT

V: TRBV5-1
D: -
J: TRBJ2-3
CDR3: CASSPRGSTDTQYF
DNA: TGCGCCAGTTCCCCCCGGGGGAGCACAGATACGCAGTATTTT

V: TRBV15
D: -
J: TRBJ1-4
CDR3: CATSGDLATNEKLFF
DNA: TGTGCCACCAGCGGAGACCTAGCAACTAATGAAAAACTGTTTTTT

V: TRBV7-3
D: -
J: TRBJ1-5
CDR3: CASSHPAGGLNQPQHF
DNA: TGTGCCAGCAGCCACCCGGCGGGGGGCCTAAATCAGCCCCAGCATTTT

V: TRBV6-4
D: -
J: TRBJ2-3
CDR3: CASSGGPRTPPGCTQYF
DNA: TGTGCCAGCAGTGGTGGGCCGCGGACCCCTCCAGGGTGTACGCAGTATTTT

V: TRBV6-5
D: TRBD1
J: TRBJ1-2
CDR3: CASRVGQAYGYTF
DNA: TGTGCCAGCAGGGTGGGACAGGCGTATGGCTACACCTTC

V: TRBV27
D: -
J: TRBJ2-5
CDR3: CASSSVRGGRETQYF
DNA: TGTGCCAGCAGCAGTGTCCGCGGAGGGCGGGAGACCCAGTACTTC

V: TRBV2
D: TRBD2
J: TRBJ2-3
CDR3: CASETLAGLGTDTQYF
DNA: TGTGCCAGCGAGACGCTAGCGGGGTTGGGTACAGATACGCAGTATTTT

V: TRBV5-3
D: -
J: TRBJ2-7
CDR3: CARSLDRVWSYEQYF
DNA: TGTGCCAGAAGCTTGGACAGGGTTTGGTCCTACGAGCAGTACTTC

V: TRBV24-1
D: TRBD1
J: TRBJ1-4
CDR3: CATSKSGQNNEKLFF
DNA: TGTGCCACCAGTAAATCGGGACAGAATAATGAAAAACTGTTTTTT

V: TRBV6-5
D: -
J: TRBJ1-2
CDR3: CASSLDRRANYGYTF
DNA: TGTGCCAGCAGCCTCGACAGGCGCGCTAACTATGGCTACACCTTC